This passage covers 15 T cell receptor beta chains from one sample sequenced in a study of cytomegalovirus exposure and HLA in healthy donors. The PCR employed 60 Vbeta primers together with 13 Jbeta primers. Some clones are missing from TCRdb's copy, which holds only in-frame ones; the method was immunoSEQ multiplex PCR. The data show around 160,000 clones, with around 79% seen just once and around 6.7% held by the top ten. Material: PBMCs. These receptors originate from a woman between 40 and 50 years old in good health and CMV-seropositive.

The CDR3 DNA reads TGTGCCAGCAGCGCGGACAGGGGCTACTCCTACGAGCAGTACTTC. This codes for CASSADRGYSYEQYF. The V call is TRBV6-1, the J call TRBJ2-7, with 9 bases that match TRBD1. CDR1 and CDR2 (germline): MNHNS, SASEGT. The CDR3 consists of 15 residues. With V trimmed by 6 bases and J by 0 bases, 6 bases remained unmatched.

The gene calls are TRBV19 and TRBJ2-7; TRBD2 aligns across 9 bases. Germline V gene sequence: CDR1 LNHDA, CDR2 SQIVND (reference sequence). The V and J ends lost 4 bases and 0 bases, in that order; junction bases with no gene match: 4. The CDR3 length is 15 residues. The CDR3: CASSRLAANSYEQYF. CDR3 coding DNA: TGTGCCAGTAGTAGACTAGCGGCAAACTCCTACGAGCAGTACTTC.

The V call is TRBV28, the J call TRBJ2-5, with 8 positions matching TRBD2. The V segment lost 4 bases and the J segment 1 base; nucleotides outside the gene matches: 14. There are 18 residues in the CDR3. From germline, CDR1 is MDHEN and CDR2 SYDVKM. CDR3 in DNA: TGTGCCAGCAGTTCCCCATGGGGGGCGGGGGGTATCCAAGAGACCCAGTACTTC. Protein product: CASSSPWGAGGIQETQYF.

The J gene is TRBJ1-6, the V gene TRBV7-2; D is unresolved. The germline gives CDR1 SGHTA, CDR2 FQGNSA. The CDR3 loop spans 13 amino acids. V was cut by 5 bases and J by 10 bases, with 12 bases left in between. The CDR3 sequence: CASSIYTGSPLHF. CDR3 nucleotides: TGTGCCAGCAGCATTTACACGGGATCACCCCTCCACTTT.

This clone has a single count. The chain links TRBV7-2 to TRBJ1-6; 8 positions agree with TRBD1. Germline V gene lookup returns CDR1 SGHTA and CDR2 FQGNSA. J was trimmed by 7 bases and V by 2 bases; bases with no gene match: 7. This CDR3 has 16 residues. CDR3 protein: CASSLYAQGVNSPLHF. Here the CDR3 DNA reads TGTGCCAGCAGCTTATACGCACAGGGGGTGAATTCACCCCTCCACTTT. Based on the CDR3 plus reference TRBV7-2 and TRBJ1-6, the full variable domain is GAGVSQSPSNKVTEKGKDVELRCDPISGHTALYWYRQSLGQGLEFLIYFQGNSAPDKSGLPSDRFSAERTGGSVSTLTIQRTQQEDSAVYLCASSLYAQGVNSPLHFGNGTRLTVT.

This clone was picked up one time. The CDR3 DNA sequence: TGTGCCAGCAGCCCGGGACTGCCCTACAATGAGCAGTTCTTC. This encodes CASSPGLPYNEQFF. The rearrangement links TRBV7-2 to TRBJ2-1; TRBD2 might be the D (6 bases). The germline V and J ends were trimmed by 5 bases and 2 bases, with 10 bases remaining between them. The CDR3 has 14 amino acids. Germline-derived CDR1 and CDR2 are SGHTA and FQGNSA. Filled out from reference TRBV7-2 and TRBJ2-1, the complete variable domain reads GAGVSQSPSNKVTEKGKDVELRCDPISGHTALYWYRQSLGQGLEFLIYFQGNSAPDKSGLPSDRFSAERTGGSVSTLTIQRTQQEDSAVYLCASSPGLPYNEQFFGPGTRLTVL.

The chain combines TRBV5-1 with TRBJ1-1; D possibly corresponds to TRBD1 (6 bases). Germline CDR1 and CDR2: SGHRS and YFSETQ. Trimming removed 3 bases from V and 0 bases from J, with 15 bases in between. This CDR3 contains 16 residues. The CDR3 sequence: CASSWGGGGMNTEAFF. The CDR3 DNA sequence: TGCGCCAGCAGCTGGGGAGGGGGAGGGATGAACACTGAAGCTTTCTTT.

This chain joins TRBV10-2 and TRBJ2-7; 9 nucleotides line up with TRBD1. CDR3 length equals 13 residues. Unmatched junction bases numbered 8, after V lost 8 bases and J lost 6 bases. Germline V gene data show CDR1 as WSHSY and CDR2 as SAAADI. The CDR3 DNA follows: TGCGCCAGCGGAATCGGGACAGGGAGCGAGCAGTACTTC. Its protein product is CASGIGTGSEQYF.

In this sample, this clone turned up a few times. The CDR3 loop reads CASSHAGVSGGNEKLFF. The CDR3, as DNA: TGTGCCAGCAGCCACGCTGGGGTATCGGGGGGGAATGAAAAACTGTTTTTT. This chain joins TRBV5-4 and TRBJ1-4, with D possibly being TRBD1 (5 bases). The CDR3 is made up of 17 amino acids. Per the germline V gene, CDR1 is SGHNT and CDR2 is YYREEE (reference sequence). With 4 bases removed from V and 5 bases from J, the gap between germline ends came to 21 bases.

V and J are TRBV7-3 and TRBJ2-3; 8 bases line up with TRBD2. Germline loops: CDR1 SGHTA, CDR2 FQGTGA. The ends lost 5 bases at V and 3 bases at J; junction bases unmatched: 10. The CDR3 spans 16 residues. Written as DNA, the CDR3 is TGTGCCAGCAGCCCTCAAGGCGGGGGGTCAACAGATACGCAGTATTTT. Amino acid sequence: CASSPQGGGSTDTQYF.

The rearrangement links TRBV18 to TRBJ2-5; TRBD1 might be the D (6 bases). The assigned J gene may be wrong: the sequence end matches TRBJ2-7 better. This CDR3 comprises 13 residues. In germline, CDR1 is KGHSH, CDR2 LQKENI. CDR3 protein: CASSPDSSYEQYF. The CDR3 nucleotides are TGTGCCAGCTCCCCGGACAGTTCCTACGAGCAGTACTTC.

The chain uses TRBV15 and TRBJ1-2; D is possibly TRBD1 (5 bases). Trimming pared 3 bases from V and 6 bases from J, leaving 11 bases between. The germline CDR1 and CDR2 sequences are LNHNV and YYDKDF (reference sequence). This CDR3 region has 13 residues. CDR3 nucleotide sequence: TGTGCCACCAGCAGCGGGACTGCTCATGGCTACACCTTC. Protein product: CATSSGTAHGYTF.

This clone was detected only once. V is TRBV6-1 and J is TRBJ2-7, with 9 bases fitting TRBD2. The CDR3 is made up of 15 amino acids. From germline, CDR1 is MNHNS and CDR2 SASEGT. With V trimmed by 1 base and J by 3 bases, 4 bases remained unmatched. The CDR3 nucleotides are TGTGCCAGCAGTGAAGTAGGTAGCGGGGGCTACGAGCAGTACTTC. Encoded protein: CASSEVGSGGYEQYF.

This chain connects TRBV28 to TRBJ2-7, with TRBD1 matching over 7 bases. This CDR3 is built from 15 residues. V was pared by 6 bases and J by 0 bases, with 8 bases of the junction left unmatched. The V gene's germline CDR1 is MDHEN and CDR2 SYDVKM. The CDR3 spells CASSPRTGVSYEQYF. The CDR3 coding sequence is TGTGCCAGCAGCCCACGGACAGGAGTCTCCTACGAGCAGTACTTC.

The chain couples TRBV5-6 to TRBJ2-2, with TRBD1 as a possible D gene (5 bases). V was cut by 5 bases and J by 7 bases, with 21 bases left in between. Germline V CDR1 and CDR2: SGHDT, YYEEEE. This CDR3 region has 16 residues. The CDR3 region has the DNA TGTGCCAGCAGAAGGGGCAAGGGGCTAGAGGTCGGGGAGCTGTTTTTT. It encodes CASRRGKGLEVGELFF. Drawing the rest from reference TRBV5-6 and TRBJ2-2, the complete variable domain is DAGVTQSPTHLIKTRGQQVTLRCSPKSGHDTVSWYQQALGQGPQFIFQYYEEEERQRGNFPDRFSGHQFPNYSSELNVNALLLGDSALYLCASRRGKGLEVGELFFGEGSRLTVL.